A single sample gave rise to the 20 T cell receptor beta chains below, sequenced in a study of graft-versus-host responses after intestinal transplantation. Clones were read by immunoSEQ multiplex PCR, and TCRdb kept only the in-frame ones, dropping some. This table holds some 100,000 clones, about 90% found once. Their antigens remain unidentified. The starting material was unstimulated CD4+ T cells sorted from spleen or lymph node cells, obtained before transplant. These TCRs come from a human donor who was the organ donor for an intestinal transplant.

This clone showed up just once. The rearrangement uses TRBV5-4 and TRBJ2-3; D not certain. Trimming removed 0 bases at V and 9 bases at J, with 8 bases between. Per germline, CDR1 SGHNT and CDR2 YYREEE (reference sequence). CDR3 length: 12 residues. The CDR3 coding sequence is TGTGCCAGCAGCTTGGACCCCGGGACGCAGTATTTT. Protein product: CASSLDPGTQYF.

V and J are TRBV29-1 and TRBJ1-1; D is possibly TRBD1 (6 bases). Per the germline V gene, CDR1 is SQVTM and CDR2 is ANQGSEA. The CDR3 totals 13 residues. The V gene lost 8 bases and the J gene lost 1 base, with 14 bases spanning the gap. The CDR3 DNA follows: TGCAGCCTAAAGGGGGGATCGAACACTGAAGCTTTCTTT. This gives the protein CSLKGGSNTEAFF.

The J gene is TRBJ2-2, the V gene TRBV11-2; D may be TRBD1 or TRBD2 (5 bases each). The germline V and J ends were trimmed by 1 base and 0 bases, with 9 bases remaining between them. Germline CDR1 reads SGHAT; CDR2 reads FQNNGV. CDR3 size: 16 residues. CDR3 region: CASSLGQGANTGELFF. Here the CDR3 DNA reads TGTGCCAGCAGCTTAGGGCAGGGAGCGAACACCGGGGAGCTGTTTTTT.

The chain has TRBV6-6 and TRBJ2-7; D gene ambiguous. Per the germline V gene, CDR1 is MNHNY and CDR2 is SVGAGI (reference sequence). Trimming removed 3 bases from V and 3 bases from J, with 9 bases in between. The CDR3 totals 13 residues. The CDR3: CASSYGNLYEQYF. As DNA, the CDR3 is TGTGCCAGCAGTTATGGGAATCTCTACGAGCAGTACTTC.

The chain's CDR3 is CASRGLAGNTGELFF. As DNA, the CDR3 is TGTGCCAGCAGGGGACTAGCGGGGAACACCGGGGAGCTGTTTTTT. The chain couples TRBV6-5 to TRBJ2-2; 12 nucleotides agree with TRBD2. Germline assignment: CDR1 MNHEY and CDR2 SVGAGI. The length of the CDR3 is 15 residues. Trimming cost V 6 bases and J 1 base; bases outside gene matches: 0.

The chain links TRBV7-7 to TRBJ2-2; D unclear. Germline CDR1 is SSHAT and CDR2 is FNYEAQ (reference sequence). The CDR3 has 13 residues. The germline V and J ends were trimmed by 3 bases and 3 bases, with 5 bases remaining between them. CDR3 in amino acids: CASSFQHTGELFF. CDR3 coding DNA: TGTGCCAGCAGCTTTCAGCACACCGGGGAGCTGTTTTTT.

The chain links TRBV18 to TRBJ1-1, with D perhaps matching TRBD1 (6 bases). The CDR3 has 14 amino acids. Between the trimmed V and J ends, which lost 2 bases and 8 bases, there was a span of 15 bases. CDR1 and CDR2 (germline): KGHSH, LQKENI. This chain's CDR3 is CASSPTRGGGEAFF. The CDR3, as DNA: TGTGCCAGCTCACCAACCAGGGGTGGCGGGGAAGCTTTCTTT.

This clone was found once. The V and J genes are TRBV28 and TRBJ1-2, with 7 bases aligning to TRBD1. CDR3 length: 17 amino acids. Trimming took 2 bases from V and 0 from J; bases not matched to a gene: 9. From germline, CDR1 is MDHEN and CDR2 SYDVKM. CDR3 protein: CASSLGALDRTNYGYTF. The CDR3 bases are TGTGCCAGCAGTTTAGGAGCATTGGACAGGACTAACTATGGCTACACCTTC.

The chain is built from TRBV5-1 and TRBJ2-3; 13 bases match TRBD2. This CDR3 region has 17 residues. V was clipped by 0 bases and J by 2 bases; unmatched bases: 3. From germline, CDR1 is SGHRS and CDR2 YFSETQ. The DNA for the CDR3 is TGCGCCAGCAGCTTGGCCGGACTAGCGGGGGCCACAGATACGCAGTATTTT. It translates to CASSLAGLAGATDTQYF.

The gene calls are TRBV5-4 and TRBJ2-7; 12 nucleotides align to TRBD1. The CDR3 contains 15 residues. Germline assignment: CDR1 SGHNT and CDR2 YYREEE (reference sequence). Trimming at V came to 3 bases and at J to 7 bases, leaving 8 bases not matched to a gene. The CDR3 DNA reads as TGTGCCAGCAGCTCGATTGGGACAGGGGGCCTGGAGCAGTACTTC. Translated, it gives CASSSIGTGGLEQYF.

The J gene is TRBJ2-2, the V gene TRBV5-1; 8 bases map to TRBD1. The germline gives CDR1 SGHRS, CDR2 YFSETQ. The CDR3 totals 15 residues. After removal of 3 bases from V and 7 bases from J, the junction contained 8 bases not matched to a gene. The CDR3 spells CASSWGSGGGGELFF. The DNA of the CDR3 is TGCGCCAGCAGCTGGGGATCAGGGGGCGGCGGGGAGCTGTTTTTT.

The chain combines TRBV7-3 with TRBJ1-1, with 9 bases aligning to TRBD1. V lost 2 bases to trimming and J lost 2 bases; unmatched junction nucleotides: 6. In germline, CDR1 is SGHTA, CDR2 FQGTGA. The CDR3 extends over 16 amino acids. CDR3 sequence reads: CASSLGDRVVNTEAFF. In nucleotides, the CDR3 is TGTGCCAGCAGCTTAGGGGACAGGGTGGTAAACACTGAAGCTTTCTTT.

The chain combines TRBV19 with TRBJ2-2; D possibly matches TRBD1 or TRBD2 (5 bases each). This CDR3 has 13 amino acids. Between the trimmed V and J ends, which lost 0 bases and 6 bases, there was a span of 5 bases. From germline, CDR1 is LNHDA and CDR2 SQIVND (reference sequence). Here the CDR3 DNA reads TGTGCCAGTAGTATAGAGGGGGCCGGGGAGCTGTTTTTT. It translates to CASSIEGAGELFF.

The chain joins TRBV4-1 to TRBJ1-4; D remains ambiguous. Looked up from germline, CDR1 is MGHRA and CDR2 is YSYEKL. The CDR3 covers 14 residues. Trimming removed 5 bases at V and 0 bases at J, with 7 bases between. The CDR3 sequence: CASSGAATNEKLFF. The CDR3 DNA reads as TGCGCCAGCAGCGGCGCCGCAACTAATGAAAAACTGTTTTTT.

The V gene is TRBV6-1, the J gene TRBJ2-5; D remains ambiguous. From germline, CDR1 is MNHNS and CDR2 SASEGT. The length of the CDR3 is 12 residues. V was shortened by 3 bases and J by 5 bases, with 7 bases between the two germline ends. CDR3 in DNA: TGTGCCAGCAGTGAGTCTGTGGAGACCCAGTACTTC. Translating it yields CASSESVETQYF.

The chain employs TRBV30 and TRBJ1-2; 10 bases agree with TRBD1. Germline CDR1 GTSNPN, CDR2 SVGIG (reference sequence). CDR3 size: 14 residues. Unmatched junction bases numbered 5, after V lost 1 base and J lost 6 bases. The CDR3, as DNA: TGTGCCTGGAGTGAAGAGGGACAGGGGCATGGCTACACCTTC. Translated: CAWSEEGQGHGYTF.

The V gene is TRBV6-4, the J gene TRBJ1-6; D call uncertain. In germline, CDR1 is MRHNA, CDR2 SNTAGT. V was pared by 0 bases and J by 7 bases, with 4 bases between. This CDR3 is built from 13 residues. The CDR3 DNA reads TGTGCCAGCAGTGACTCAGAGAATTCACCCCTCCACTTT. This gives the protein CASSDSENSPLHF.

The chain links TRBV29-1 to TRBJ2-5, with TRBD1 identical over 7 bases. The CDR3 totals 14 residues. V trimming: 5 bases; J trimming: 4 bases; junction bases outside the gene matches: 10. From germline, CDR1 is SQVTM and CDR2 ANQGSEA. CDR3 bases: TGCAGCGTTTCCGGACAGGTTTGGAGAGAGACCCAGTACTTC. Its translation is CSVSGQVWRETQYF.

The rearrangement links TRBV14 to TRBJ2-2; 11 nucleotides align to TRBD1. Germline trimming cut 7 bases from V and 8 bases from J; bases unmatched to any gene: 15. The CDR3 extends over 17 amino acids. Per germline, CDR1 SGHDN and CDR2 FVKESK. The CDR3 nucleotides read TGTGCCAGCAACCCCGGACAGGGGGCTCCCCCGTTGGGGGAGCTGTTTTTT. It is translated as CASNPGQGAPPLGELFF.

J is TRBJ1-6 and V is TRBV28, with D tentatively TRBD1 (6 bases). The CDR3 sequence is 16 residues long. Trimming removed 5 bases at V and 0 bases at J, with 11 bases between. Germline-derived CDR1 and CDR2 are MDHEN and SYDVKM. This chain's CDR3 is CASSPGESSYNSPLHF. In DNA, the CDR3 is TGTGCCAGCAGTCCAGGGGAGAGCTCCTATAATTCACCCCTCCACTTT.